This is a list of T cell receptor beta chains from one sample in a study of radiation and T cells in renal cell carcinoma. Clones were sequenced by immunoSEQ multiplex PCR, and TCRdb holds only the in-frame ones, with some missing. The sample includes roughly 120,000 clones, approximately 75% seen only once; the top ten take around 1.8%. Specimen: blood, collected from a patient whose treatment included radiotherapy and nephrectomy. These receptors were obtained from a woman between 55 and 75 years old with renal cell carcinoma. The CDR3 runs from the conserved cysteine through the conserved F or W. A D gene is named only where the DNA matches it firmly. The size entry is marked missing in some rows and otherwise reads once, few, many or a size class.

>TRBV5-1|.|once|TRBJ2-3
TGCGCCAGCAGCTTGTTGGGCGGCGGCACAGATACGCAGTATTTT
CASSLLGGGTDTQYF
>TRBV6-6|.|.|TRBJ2-7
TGTGCCAGCAGTTCGAAGGGGTCCGAGCAGTACTTC
CASSSKGSEQYF
>TRBV19|TRBD2|.|TRBJ2-5
TGTGCCAGTAGTATTCGGGGACTACACGGTCGTGAGACCCAGTACTTC
CASSIRGLHGRETQYF
>TRBV19|.|.|TRBJ1-4
TGTGCCTCGAAGGGAGGGGTTGCAACTAATGAAAAACTGTTTTTT
CASKGGVATNEKLFF
>TRBV4-1|.|.|TRBJ2-7
TGCGCCAGCAGCCACGAGGACTCGAATTACTACGAGCAGTACTTC
CASSHEDSNYYEQYF
>TRBV19|.|few|TRBJ2-1
TGTGCCAGTAGTACGAGGGGTGAGCAGTTCTTC
CASSTRGEQFF
>TRBV7-7|TRBD1|few|TRBJ1-1
TGTGCTAGCAGCCCGGGACAGGGGAACACTGAAGCTTTCTTT
CASSPGQGNTEAFF
>TRBV9|.|few|TRBJ1-1
TGTGCCAGCAGCGTTGGGGGATACACTGAAGCTTTCTTT
CASSVGGYTEAFF
>TRBV5-4|.|.|TRBJ2-2
TGTGCCAGCAGCTTGGAGCCAGCTTCCGCTAGGAATGGCGGGGAGCTGTTTTTT
CASSLEPASARNGGELFF
>TRBV11-2|TRBD1|.|TRBJ1-1
TGTGCCAGCAGCTCGATAGGACAGGGAGGACCTGAAGCTTTCTTT
CASSSIGQGGPEAFF
>TRBV28|TRBD1|.|TRBJ2-5
TGTGCCAGCAGCGGGACAGGGGGCTGGGAGACCCAGTACTTC
CASSGTGGWETQYF
>TRBV15|.|.|TRBJ2-3
TGCGCCACCAGCAGGGGGGCAGATACGCAGTATTTT
CATSRGADTQYF
>TRBV7-2|.|.|TRBJ1-3
TGTGCCAGCAGCTTAGCAGGATTCCAGGGGTTCTCTGGAAACACCATATATTTT
CASSLAGFQGFSGNTIYF
>TRBV6-5|TRBD2|.|TRBJ2-1
TGTGCCAGCAGTTACGAAGCGGGGCACGATAAAAAGCAGTTCTTC
CASSYEAGHDKKQFF
>TRBV6-5|.|.|TRBJ2-7
TGTGCCAGCAGTTACGAGGGAGTTCTGTACGAGCAGTACTTC
CASSYEGVLYEQYF
>TRBV7-8|TRBD2|.|TRBJ2-1
TGTGCCAGCACCCGTAGCGGGAGGCTTGATACTTACAATGAGCAGTTCTTC
CASTRSGRLDTYNEQFF
>TRBV5-6|.|.|TRBJ1-5
TGTGCCAGCAGCTTGGGATGGCCGACAGATCAGCCCCAGCATTTT
CASSLGWPTDQPQHF
>TRBV11-2|.|.|TRBJ2-1
TGTGCCAGCAGCTTAATCTATGAGCAGTTCTTC
CASSLIYEQFF
>TRBV9|.|.|TRBJ1-1
TGTGCCAGCAGCGTCTTAAAACAGGGATGGCCTGAAGCTTTCTTT
CASSVLKQGWPEAFF
>TRBV6-7|TRBD1|.|TRBJ2-2
TGTGCCAGCATTCAGAGGGGACAGCCCTATTCTGCTAACACCGGGGAGCTGTTTTTT
CASIQRGQPYSANTGELFF
>TRBV5-1|.|.|TRBJ1-3
TGCGCCAGCAGCTTAAATGATCAGAATCTCTCTGGAAACACCATATATTTT
CASSLNDQNLSGNTIYF
>TRBV2|.|.|TRBJ2-1
TGTGCCAGCATTCTGAGCAGGGGTTCCTACAATGAGCAGTTCTTC
CASILSRGSYNEQFF
>TRBV7-9|.|.|TRBJ1-1
TGTGCCAGCAGCCCCCCTTATCCGGACACTCATTCTCCTAGCACTGAAGCTTTCTTT
CASSPPYPDTHSPSTEAFF
>TRBV7-3|.|.|TRBJ1-4
TGTGCCAGCAGCCCCTCGGGCACCACAACTAATGAAAAACTGTTTTTT
CASSPSGTTTNEKLFF
>TRBV9|TRBD2|.|TRBJ2-2
TGTGCCAGCAGCGGGAGCGGGAGGATGAACACCGGGGAGCTGTTTTTT
CASSGSGRMNTGELFF
>TRBV28|.|.|TRBJ2-1
TGTGCCAGCAACATCAATCAGGGCCCTTCCTACAATGAGCAGTTCTTC
CASNINQGPSYNEQFF
>TRBV19|.|.|TRBJ2-2
TGTGCCAGTTCTTTGGAGACACATAACACCGGGGAGCTGTTTTTT
CASSLETHNTGELFF
>TRBV19|.|few|TRBJ1-1
TGTGCCAGTAGTCAAGGTCCCAATTTGAACACTGAAGCTTTCTTT
CASSQGPNLNTEAFF
>TRBV6-5|.|.|TRBJ2-7
TGTGCCAGCAGTTACGGGGGCTCCTACGAGCAGTACTTC
CASSYGGSYEQYF
>TRBV9|.|medium-sized|TRBJ1-1
TGTGCCAGCAGCGTAGCTCCGGGGAGGCACACTGAAGCTTTCTTT
CASSVAPGRHTEAFF
>TRBV7-9|.|.|TRBJ1-5
TGTGCCAGCAGCTTAGAATACTATAGCAATCAGCCCCAGCATTTT
CASSLEYYSNQPQHF
>TRBV19|TRBD2|.|TRBJ2-3
TGTGCCAGTAGTATTGTAGCGGGCAGCACAGATACGCAGTATTTT
CASSIVAGSTDTQYF
>TRBV4-2|TRBD2|.|TRBJ2-5
TGTGCCAGCAGCCAAGATGGAGCGGGGGGAAAAGAGACCCAGTACTTC
CASSQDGAGGKETQYF
>TRBV10-3|.|few|TRBJ1-1
TGTGCCATCAGGCCCGATTTGAACACTGAAGCTTTCTTT
CAIRPDLNTEAFF
>TRBV7-2|.|.|TRBJ1-1
TGTGCCAGCAGCTTTCGACCGCCTAACACTGAAGCTTTCTTT
CASSFRPPNTEAFF
>TRBV19|TRBD1|.|TRBJ1-5
TGTGCCAGTGGAGAGACCGGGACAGGGGAGCATCAGCCCCAGCATTTT
CASGETGTGEHQPQHF
>TRBV29-1|.|.|TRBJ2-4
TGCAGCGTTGAGGAAGGGGCCAAAAACATTCAGTACTTC
CSVEEGAKNIQYF
>TRBV28|.|.|TRBJ2-7
TGTGCCAGCAGTTTATCTCCACCTACACTCTACGAGCAGTACTTC
CASSLSPPTLYEQYF
>TRBV27|.|.|TRBJ2-3
TGTGCCAGCAGTTTGGCCGGGACCCATTTTATGTCAGATACGCAGTATTTT
CASSLAGTHFMSDTQYF
>TRBV7-3|.|.|TRBJ2-7
TGTGCCAGCAGCCCCACCTTAACGGGCAGCGAGCAGTACTTC
CASSPTLTGSEQYF
>TRBV6-6|TRBD1|.|TRBJ1-6
TGTGCCATGCGACAGGGGGATTCACCCCTCCACTTT
CAMRQGDSPLHF
>TRBV6-5|.|.|TRBJ2-4
TGTGCCAGCAGTTCCGCGCAAGATCGGGAAAACATTCAGTACTTC
CASSSAQDRENIQYF
>TRBV5-1|.|.|TRBJ2-5
TGCGCCAGCAGCCCCCTTTGGGGCGGGCAAGAGACCCAGTACTTC
CASSPLWGGQETQYF
>TRBV19|.|few|TRBJ2-2
TGTGCCAGCCTCTGGGGGGGCGAGCTGTTTTTT
CASLWGGELFF
>TRBV4-3|.|.|TRBJ2-7
TGCGCCAGCAGCCAACAGGGCTACGAGCAGTACTTC
CASSQQGYEQYF
>TRBV6-5|TRBD1|few|TRBJ1-2
TGTGCCAGCAGTTTCCCGGCAGGGGGCGATGGCTACACCTTC
CASSFPAGGDGYTF
>TRBV10-3|.|once|TRBJ1-1
TGTGCCATCAGTGACCCCGACAGGTCCACTGAAGCTTTCTTT
CAISDPDRSTEAFF
>TRBV27|.|.|TRBJ1-3
TGTGCCAGCAGACCACAGGACTCTGGAAACACCATATATTTT
CASRPQDSGNTIYF
>TRBV28|.|few|TRBJ1-5
TGTGCCAGCAGTTTACAGGGTGATCAGCCCCAGCATTTT
CASSLQGDQPQHF
>TRBV7-9|TRBD1|.|TRBJ1-1
TGTGCCAGCAGCCGAGGGGGCTCTGATGGTCCCACTGAAGCTTTCTTT
CASSRGGSDGPTEAFF
>TRBV30|.|few|TRBJ1-5
TGTGCCTGGAGTGTAAGGAACAATCAGCCCCAGCATTTT
CAWSVRNNQPQHF
>TRBV28|TRBD1|.|TRBJ2-3
TGTGCCACCACCGGGACAGGGGGCGCAGATACGCAGTATTTT
CATTGTGGADTQYF
>TRBV14|TRBD1|.|TRBJ2-3
TGTGCCAGCAGCCTACAGGGGCCGGGCACAGATACGCAGTATTTT
CASSLQGPGTDTQYF
>TRBV7-9|.|.|TRBJ1-5
TGTGCCAGCAGCCCCCGGGGAGGGGGCAATCAGCCCCAGCATTTT
CASSPRGGGNQPQHF
>TRBV9|.|.|TRBJ2-7
TGTGCCAGCAGCGTAGGGACTGCCCCTTTCTCCTACGAGCAGTACTTC
CASSVGTAPFSYEQYF
>TRBV30|TRBD1|.|TRBJ1-4
TGTGCCTGGAGTCTTAACTCCGGGACAGCCGCAACTAATGAAAAACTGTTTTTT
CAWSLNSGTAATNEKLFF
>TRBV2|TRBD1|once|TRBJ2-1
TGTGCCAGCAGGGGGGACAGTGTTTTCTACAATGAGCAGTTCTTC
CASRGDSVFYNEQFF
>TRBV5-1|.|once|TRBJ2-5
TGCGCCAGCAGCTGGGACCTCTGGGAGACCCAGTACTTC
CASSWDLWETQYF
>TRBV2|.|.|TRBJ1-3
TGTGCCAGCACACGAACGGGAGGAAACACCATATATTTT
CASTRTGGNTIYF
>TRBV7-6|.|.|TRBJ2-7
TGTGCCAGCAGCTTATGGATCAACTACGAGCAGTACTTC
CASSLWINYEQYF